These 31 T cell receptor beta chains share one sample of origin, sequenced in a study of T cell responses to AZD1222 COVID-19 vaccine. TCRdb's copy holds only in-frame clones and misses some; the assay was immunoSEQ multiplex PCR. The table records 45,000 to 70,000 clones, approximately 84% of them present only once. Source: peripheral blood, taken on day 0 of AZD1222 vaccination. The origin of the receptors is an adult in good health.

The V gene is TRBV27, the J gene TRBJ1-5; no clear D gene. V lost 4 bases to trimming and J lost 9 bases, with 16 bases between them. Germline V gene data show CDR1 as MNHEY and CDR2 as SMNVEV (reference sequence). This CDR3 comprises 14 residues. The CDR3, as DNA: TGTGCCAGCAGTTCTGGCTTCGACGGGATGCCCCAGCATTTT. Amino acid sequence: CASSSGFDGMPQHF.

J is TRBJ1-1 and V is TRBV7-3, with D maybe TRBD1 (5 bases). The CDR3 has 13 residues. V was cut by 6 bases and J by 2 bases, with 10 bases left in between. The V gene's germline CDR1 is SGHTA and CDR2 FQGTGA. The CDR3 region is CASRRDRNTEAFF. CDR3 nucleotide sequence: TGTGCCAGCAGGCGGGACCGAAACACTGAAGCTTTCTTT.

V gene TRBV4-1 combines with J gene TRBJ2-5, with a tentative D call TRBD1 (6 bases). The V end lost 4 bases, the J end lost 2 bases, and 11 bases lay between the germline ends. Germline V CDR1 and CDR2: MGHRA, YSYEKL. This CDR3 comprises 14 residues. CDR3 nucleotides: TGCGCCAGCAGCCCGGCAGGGGCACAAGAGACCCAGTACTTC. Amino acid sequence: CASSPAGAQETQYF.

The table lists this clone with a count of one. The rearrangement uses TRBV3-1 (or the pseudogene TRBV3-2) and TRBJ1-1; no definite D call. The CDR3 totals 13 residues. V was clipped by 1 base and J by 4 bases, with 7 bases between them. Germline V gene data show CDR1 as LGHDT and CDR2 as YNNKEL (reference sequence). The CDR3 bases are TGTGCCAGCAGCCAAGGCAGCAGCACTGAAGCTTTCTTT. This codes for CASSQGSSTEAFF.

Here the CDR3 reads CASSNAPVRAALAQHF. The CDR3 region has the DNA TGTGCCAGCAGCAATGCTCCGGTACGGGCGGCCTTAGCCCAGCATTTT. The chain couples TRBV28 to TRBJ1-5; no clear D. CDR1 is MDHEN and CDR2 is SYDVKM in the germline V gene. Trimming removed 6 bases at V and 11 bases at J, with 26 bases between. There are 16 residues in the CDR3.

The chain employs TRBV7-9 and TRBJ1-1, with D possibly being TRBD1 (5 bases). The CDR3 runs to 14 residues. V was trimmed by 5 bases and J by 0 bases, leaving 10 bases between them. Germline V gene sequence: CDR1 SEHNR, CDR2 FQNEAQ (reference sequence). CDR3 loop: CASSQGDMNTEAFF. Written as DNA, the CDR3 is TGTGCCAGCAGCCAGGGAGATATGAACACTGAAGCTTTCTTT.

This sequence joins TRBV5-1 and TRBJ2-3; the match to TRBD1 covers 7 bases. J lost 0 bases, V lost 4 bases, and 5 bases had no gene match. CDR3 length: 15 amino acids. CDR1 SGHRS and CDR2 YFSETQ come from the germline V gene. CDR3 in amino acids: CASSRQGISTDTQYF. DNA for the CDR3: TGCGCCAGCAGCAGACAGGGTATTAGCACAGATACGCAGTATTTT.

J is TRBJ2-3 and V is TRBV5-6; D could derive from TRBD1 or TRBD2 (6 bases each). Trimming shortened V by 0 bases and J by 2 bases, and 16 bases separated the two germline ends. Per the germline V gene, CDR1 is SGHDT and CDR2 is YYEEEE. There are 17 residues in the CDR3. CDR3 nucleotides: TGTGCCAGCAGCTTGGACCGGGGGCGGCTTAACACAGATACGCAGTATTTT. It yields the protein CASSLDRGRLNTDTQYF.

DNA for the CDR3: TGCGCCAGCAGCCAAGATTCCAGACAGGTTTTCGCTGAAGCTTTCTTT. Protein: CASSQDSRQVFAEAFF. The chain is built from TRBV4-1 and TRBJ1-1; D possibly corresponds to TRBD1 (6 bases). CDR1 and CDR2 (germline): MGHRA, YSYEKL. V was pared by 0 bases and J by 6 bases, with 17 bases between. The CDR3 is 16 amino acids.

In DNA, the CDR3 is TGTGCCAGCAGTTTCTATGAAAAACTGTTTTTT. Translation gives CASSFYEKLFF. The chain uses TRBV28 and TRBJ1-4; D call uncertain. The germline V gene encodes CDR1 MDHEN and CDR2 SYDVKM. This CDR3 spans 11 amino acids. V dropped 3 bases and J dropped 6 bases, with 2 bases sitting between them.

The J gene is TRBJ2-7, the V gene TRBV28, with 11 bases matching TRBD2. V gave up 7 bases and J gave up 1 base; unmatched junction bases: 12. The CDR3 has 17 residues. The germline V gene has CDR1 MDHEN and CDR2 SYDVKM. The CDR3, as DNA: TGTGCCAGCACCCCCAATAGCGGGAGGGCCTCATCCTACGAGCAGTACTTC. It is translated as CASTPNSGRASSYEQYF.

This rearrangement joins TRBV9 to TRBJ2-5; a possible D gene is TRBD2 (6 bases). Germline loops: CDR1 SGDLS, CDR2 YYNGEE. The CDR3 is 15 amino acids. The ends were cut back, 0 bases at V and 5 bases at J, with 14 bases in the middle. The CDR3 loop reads CASSVGGVISETQYF. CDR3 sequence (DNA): TGTGCCAGCAGCGTAGGGGGGGTCATATCGGAGACCCAGTACTTC.

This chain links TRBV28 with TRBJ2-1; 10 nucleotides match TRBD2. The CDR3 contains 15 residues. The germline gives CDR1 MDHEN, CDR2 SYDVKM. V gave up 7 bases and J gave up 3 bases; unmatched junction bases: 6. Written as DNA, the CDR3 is TGTGCCAGCAATCCCCTAGCGGGAGACTACAATGAGCAGTTCTTC. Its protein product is CASNPLAGDYNEQFF. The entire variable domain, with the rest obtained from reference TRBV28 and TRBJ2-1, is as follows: DVKVTQSSRYLVKRTGEKVFLECVQDMDHENMFWYRQDPGLGLRLIYFSYDVKMKEKGDIPEGYSVSREKKERFSLILESASTNQTSMYLCASNPLAGDYNEQFFGPGTRLTVL.

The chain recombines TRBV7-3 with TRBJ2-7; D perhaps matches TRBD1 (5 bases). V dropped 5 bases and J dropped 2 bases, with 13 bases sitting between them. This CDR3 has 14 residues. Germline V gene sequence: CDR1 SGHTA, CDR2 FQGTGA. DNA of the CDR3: TGTGCCAGCAGCAGACGGACATCCACCTACGAGCAGTACTTC. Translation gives CASSRRTSTYEQYF.

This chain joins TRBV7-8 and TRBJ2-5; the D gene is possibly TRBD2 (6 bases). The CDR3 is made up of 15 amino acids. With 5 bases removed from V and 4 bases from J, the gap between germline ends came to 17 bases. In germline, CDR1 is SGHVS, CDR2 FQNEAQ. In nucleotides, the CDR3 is TGTGCCAGCAGCCAAGATGGGGGGTGGGGAGAGACCCAGTACTTC. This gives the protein CASSQDGGWGETQYF.

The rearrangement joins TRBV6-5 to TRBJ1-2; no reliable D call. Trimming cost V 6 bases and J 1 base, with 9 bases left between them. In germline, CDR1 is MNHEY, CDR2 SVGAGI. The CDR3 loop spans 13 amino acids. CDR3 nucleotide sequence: TGTGCCAGCAGCTTAGAGGTTAACTATGGCTACACCTTC. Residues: CASSLEVNYGYTF.

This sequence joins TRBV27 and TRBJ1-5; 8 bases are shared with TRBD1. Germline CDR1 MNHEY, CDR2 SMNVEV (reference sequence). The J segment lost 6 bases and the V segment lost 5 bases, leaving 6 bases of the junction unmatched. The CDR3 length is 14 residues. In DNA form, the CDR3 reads TGTGCCAGCAGTCACCAGGGGGCTGGTCAGCCCCAGCATTTT. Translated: CASSHQGAGQPQHF.

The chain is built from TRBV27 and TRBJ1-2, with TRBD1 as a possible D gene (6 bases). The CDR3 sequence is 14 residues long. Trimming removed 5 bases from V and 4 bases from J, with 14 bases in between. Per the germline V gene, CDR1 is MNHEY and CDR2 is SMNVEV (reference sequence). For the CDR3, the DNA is TGTGCCAGCAGTCTGACGGGGGCCAGCTATGGCTACACCTTC. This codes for CASSLTGASYGYTF.

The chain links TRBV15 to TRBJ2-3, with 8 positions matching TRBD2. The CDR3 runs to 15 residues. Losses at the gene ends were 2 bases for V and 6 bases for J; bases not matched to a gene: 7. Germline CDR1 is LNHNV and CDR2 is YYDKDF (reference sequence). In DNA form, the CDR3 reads TGTGCCACCAGCAGAACGAGGGCTAGCGGGGATACGCAGTATTTT. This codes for CATSRTRASGDTQYF.

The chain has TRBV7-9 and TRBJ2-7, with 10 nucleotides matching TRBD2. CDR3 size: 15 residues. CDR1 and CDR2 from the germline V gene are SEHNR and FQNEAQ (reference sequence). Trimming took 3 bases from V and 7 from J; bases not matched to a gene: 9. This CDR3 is CASSFLAGEGGEQYF. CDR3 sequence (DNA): TGTGCCAGCAGCTTTCTAGCGGGAGAAGGAGGGGAGCAGTACTTC.

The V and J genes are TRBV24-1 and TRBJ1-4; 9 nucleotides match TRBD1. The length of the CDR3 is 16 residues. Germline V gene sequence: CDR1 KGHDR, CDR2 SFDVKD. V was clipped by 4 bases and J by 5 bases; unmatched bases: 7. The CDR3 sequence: CATSDPSGTGNEKLFF. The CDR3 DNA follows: TGTGCCACCAGTGACCCTTCCGGGACAGGGAATGAAAAACTGTTTTTT.

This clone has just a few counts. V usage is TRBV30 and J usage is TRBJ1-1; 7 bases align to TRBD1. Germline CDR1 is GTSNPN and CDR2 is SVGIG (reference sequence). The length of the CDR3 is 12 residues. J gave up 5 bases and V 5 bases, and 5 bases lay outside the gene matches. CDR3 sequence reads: CAWDREGTEAFF. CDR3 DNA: TGTGCCTGGGACAGGGAGGGGACTGAAGCTTTCTTT.

The CDR3 loop is CASSLRSSGSGGTGELFF. The CDR3 DNA sequence: TGCGCCAGCAGCTTGAGGTCTAGCGGGAGCGGAGGCACCGGGGAGCTGTTTTTT. This chain uses TRBV5-1 with TRBJ2-2, with 10 nucleotides matching TRBD2. The length of the CDR3 is 18 residues. With 1 base clipped from V and 4 bases from J, the junction kept 10 bases outside the gene matches. Germline lookup yields CDR1 SGHRS and CDR2 YFSETQ.

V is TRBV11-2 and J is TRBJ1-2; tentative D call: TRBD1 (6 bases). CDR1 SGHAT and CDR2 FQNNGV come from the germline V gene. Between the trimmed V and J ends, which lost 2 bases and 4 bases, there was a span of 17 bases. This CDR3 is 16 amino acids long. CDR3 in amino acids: CASSLTSGHRSYGYTF. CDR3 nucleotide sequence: TGTGCCAGCAGCTTAACATCGGGACACCGAAGCTATGGCTACACCTTC.

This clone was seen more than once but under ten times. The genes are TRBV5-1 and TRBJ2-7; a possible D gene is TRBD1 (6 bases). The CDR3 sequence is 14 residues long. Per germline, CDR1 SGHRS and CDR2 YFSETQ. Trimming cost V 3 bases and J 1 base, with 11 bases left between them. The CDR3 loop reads CASSSATGSYEQYF. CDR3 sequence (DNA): TGCGCCAGCAGCTCCGCAACAGGGTCCTACGAGCAGTACTTC.

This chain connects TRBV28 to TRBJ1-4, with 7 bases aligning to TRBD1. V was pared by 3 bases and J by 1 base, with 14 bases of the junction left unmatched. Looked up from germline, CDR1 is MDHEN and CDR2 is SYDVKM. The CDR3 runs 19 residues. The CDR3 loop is CASSFRNSGQRLTNEKLFF. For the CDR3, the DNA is TGTGCCAGCAGTTTTAGAAATTCGGGACAGCGCCTAACTAATGAAAAACTGTTTTTT.

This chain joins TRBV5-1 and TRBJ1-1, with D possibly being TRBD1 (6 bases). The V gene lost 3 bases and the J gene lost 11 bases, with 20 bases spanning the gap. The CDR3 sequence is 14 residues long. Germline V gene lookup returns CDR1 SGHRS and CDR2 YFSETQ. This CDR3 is CASSSTPDSSMAFF. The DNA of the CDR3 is TGCGCCAGCAGCTCGACTCCGGACAGCTCCATGGCTTTCTTT.

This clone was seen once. The CDR3 spells CASSLGTADTEAFF. The CDR3 DNA follows: TGTGCCAGCAGTTTAGGGACGGCGGACACTGAAGCTTTCTTT. The chain couples TRBV28 to TRBJ1-1; a weak D match, TRBD1 (5 bases). The CDR3 sequence is 14 residues long. From germline, CDR1 is MDHEN and CDR2 SYDVKM. V was cut by 2 bases and J by 3 bases, with 10 bases left in between.

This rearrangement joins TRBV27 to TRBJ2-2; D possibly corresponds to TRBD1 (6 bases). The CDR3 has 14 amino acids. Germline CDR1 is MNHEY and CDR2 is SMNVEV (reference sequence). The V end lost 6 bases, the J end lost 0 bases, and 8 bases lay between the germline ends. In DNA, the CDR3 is TGTGCCAGCAGCAGGACAGCGAACACCGGGGAGCTGTTTTTT. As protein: CASSRTANTGELFF.

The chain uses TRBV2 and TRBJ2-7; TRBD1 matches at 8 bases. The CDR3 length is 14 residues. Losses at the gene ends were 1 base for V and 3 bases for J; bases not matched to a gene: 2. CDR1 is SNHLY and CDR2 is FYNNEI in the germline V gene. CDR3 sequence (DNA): TGTGCCAGCAGTGAAGGGACAGGGTTCTACGAGCAGTACTTC. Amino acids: CASSEGTGFYEQYF.

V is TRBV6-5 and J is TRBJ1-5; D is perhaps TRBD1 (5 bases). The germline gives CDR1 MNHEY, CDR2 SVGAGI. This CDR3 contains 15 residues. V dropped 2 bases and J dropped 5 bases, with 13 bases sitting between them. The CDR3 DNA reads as TGTGCCAGCAGTTACGCCGCCAGGGCGTATCAGCCCCAGCATTTT. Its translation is CASSYAARAYQPQHF.